Included here is one T cell receptor beta chain sequence, with context. Clones were read by immunoSEQ multiplex PCR, and TCRdb kept only the in-frame ones, dropping some. Here the sample spans under 60,000 clones, almost 95% being singletons. This specimen belongs to a study of T cell changes during pregnancy in multiple sclerosis. The germline V and J ends were trimmed by 2 bases and 2 bases, with 10 bases remaining between them. The CDR3 loop spans 15 amino acids. Germline loops: CDR1 SGHDT, CDR2 YYEEEE. The sequence came from a female donor in good health, enrolled as a control in a pregnancy study. The source was CD4+ T cells from peripheral blood mononuclear cells, collected in the second trimester of pregnancy. The V call is TRBV5-6, the J call TRBJ2-2, with TRBD1 as a possible D gene (6 bases). The CDR3 loop is CASSFGTLNTGELFF. CDR3 nucleotide sequence: TGTGCCAGCAGCTTCGGGACACTTAACACCGGGGAGCTGTTTTTT. Full variable domain (remainder filled in from reference TRBV5-6 and TRBJ2-2): DAGVTQSPTHLIKTRGQQVTLRCSPKSGHDTVSWYQQALGQGPQFIFQYYEEEERQRGNFPDRFSGHQFPNYSSELNVNALLLGDSALYLCASSFGTLNTGELFFGEGSRLTVL.